This T cell receptor (beta chain) comes out of a study of breast tumors, draining lymph nodes, adjacent tissues. TCRdb processed the multiplex PCR reads anew with MiXCR; each CDR3 protein has one entry. The table has about 200,000 distinct CDR3 sequences, approximately 31% seen once. The lymph nodes were axillary draining lymph nodes from breast cancer patients. Findings and caveats of the study: Most tumor T cells seemingly derive from lymph node, then expand in tumor. Compared with lymph nodes, tumors were less diverse; compared with nontumor tissue, more. Luminal-like breast cancer showed significantly higher tumor–nontumor repertoire similarity than basal-like.

This clonotype was seen ten or more times. The antigen remains unidentified. The CDR3 contains 14 residues. V lost 3 bases and J 9 bases, leaving 16 bases between the germline ends. Germline CDR1 is SGHRS and CDR2 is YFSETQ. The sample taken for sequencing was axillary lymph node tissue. The sequence was obtained from a female donor with breast cancer. Some clones in this sample may be carry-over from other donors' samples. This chain joins TRBV5-1 and TRBJ2-1; D remains ambiguous. In DNA, the CDR3 is TGCGCCAGCAGCTATAGGACCACCAGTCGTGAGCAGTTCTTC. Residues: CASSYRTTSREQFF.